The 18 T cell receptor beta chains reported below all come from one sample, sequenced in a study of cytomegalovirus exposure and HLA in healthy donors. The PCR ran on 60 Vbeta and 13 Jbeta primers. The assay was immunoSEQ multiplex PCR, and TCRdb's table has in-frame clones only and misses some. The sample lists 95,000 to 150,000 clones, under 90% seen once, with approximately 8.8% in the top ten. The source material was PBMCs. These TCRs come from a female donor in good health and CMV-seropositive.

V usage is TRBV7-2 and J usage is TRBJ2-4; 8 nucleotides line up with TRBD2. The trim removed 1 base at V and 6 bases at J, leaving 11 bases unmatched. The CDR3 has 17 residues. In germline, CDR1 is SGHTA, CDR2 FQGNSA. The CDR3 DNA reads TGTGCCAGCAGCTTAGGGATGGTTGGCGGGGGGTTAAACATTCAGTACTTC. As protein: CASSLGMVGGGLNIQYF.

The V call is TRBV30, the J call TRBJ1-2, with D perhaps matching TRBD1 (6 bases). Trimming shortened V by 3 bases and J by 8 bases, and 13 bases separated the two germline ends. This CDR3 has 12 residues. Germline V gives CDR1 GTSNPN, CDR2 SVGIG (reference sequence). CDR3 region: CAWSPQGNGYTF. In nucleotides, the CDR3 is TGTGCCTGGAGCCCCCAGGGGAACGGCTACACCTTC. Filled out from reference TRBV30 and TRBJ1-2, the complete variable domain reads SQTIHQWPATLVQPVGSPLSLECTVEGTSNPNLYWYRQAAGRGLQLLFYSVGIGQISSEVPQNLSASRPQDRQFILSSKKLLLSDSGFYLCAWSPQGNGYTFGSGTRLTVV.

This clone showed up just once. DNA for the CDR3: TGTGCCAGTAATCCAGCCGGGCAGGGGGCCGGCTATGGCTACACCTTC. Amino acid sequence: CASNPAGQGAGYGYTF. The rearrangement links TRBV19 to TRBJ1-2, with 8 bases lining up with TRBD1. J gave up 4 bases and V 7 bases, and 14 bases lay outside the gene matches. Germline CDR1 LNHDA, CDR2 SQIVND (reference sequence). The CDR3 has 16 amino acids.

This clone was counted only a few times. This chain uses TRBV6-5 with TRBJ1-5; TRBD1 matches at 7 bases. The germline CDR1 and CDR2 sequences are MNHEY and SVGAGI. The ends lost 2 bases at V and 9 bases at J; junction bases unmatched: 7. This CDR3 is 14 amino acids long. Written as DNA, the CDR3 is TGTGCCAGCAGTTACGGACAGGCGGTGGGGCCCCAGCATTTT. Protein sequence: CASSYGQAVGPQHF.

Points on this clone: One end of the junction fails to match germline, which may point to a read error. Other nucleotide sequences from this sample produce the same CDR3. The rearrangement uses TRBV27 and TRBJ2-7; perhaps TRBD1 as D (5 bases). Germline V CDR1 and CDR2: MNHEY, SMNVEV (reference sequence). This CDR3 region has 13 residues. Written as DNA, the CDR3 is TGCGCCAGCAGTTTATCCAGGGCCCACGAGCAGTACTTC. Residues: CASSLSRAHEQYF.

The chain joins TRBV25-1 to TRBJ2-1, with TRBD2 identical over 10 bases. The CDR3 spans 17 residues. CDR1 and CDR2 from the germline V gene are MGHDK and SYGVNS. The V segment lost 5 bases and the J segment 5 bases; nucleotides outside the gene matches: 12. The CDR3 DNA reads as TGTGCCAGCAGTACTTACCTTAGCGGGGGGACCCACAATGAGCAGTTCTTC. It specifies CASSTYLSGGTHNEQFF.

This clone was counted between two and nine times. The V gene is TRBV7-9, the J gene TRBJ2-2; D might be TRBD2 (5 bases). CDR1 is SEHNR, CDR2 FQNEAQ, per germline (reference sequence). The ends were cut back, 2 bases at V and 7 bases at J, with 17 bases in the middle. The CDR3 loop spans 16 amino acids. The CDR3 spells CASSLLIGVEGGELFF. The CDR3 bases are TGTGCCAGCAGCTTATTAATCGGGGTCGAAGGCGGGGAGCTGTTTTTT.

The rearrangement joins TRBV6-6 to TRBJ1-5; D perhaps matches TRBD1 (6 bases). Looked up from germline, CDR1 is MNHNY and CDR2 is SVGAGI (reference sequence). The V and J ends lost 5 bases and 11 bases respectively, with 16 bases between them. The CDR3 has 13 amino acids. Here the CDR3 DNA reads TGTGCCAGCAGTCGAGGGGGGGAAAGCACCCAGCATTTT. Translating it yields CASSRGGESTQHF.

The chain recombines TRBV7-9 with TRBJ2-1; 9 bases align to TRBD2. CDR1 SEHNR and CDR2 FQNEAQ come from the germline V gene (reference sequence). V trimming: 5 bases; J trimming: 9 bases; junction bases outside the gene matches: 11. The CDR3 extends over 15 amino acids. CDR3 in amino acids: CASSPLGGGAAEQFF. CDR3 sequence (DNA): TGTGCCAGCAGCCCCCTAGGCGGGGGGGCGGCTGAGCAGTTCTTC. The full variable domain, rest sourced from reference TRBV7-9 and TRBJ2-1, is DTGVSQNPRHKITKRGQNVTFRCDPISEHNRLYWYRQTLGQGPEFLTYFQNEAQLEKSRLLSDRFSAERPKGSFSTLEIQRTEQGDSAMYLCASSPLGGGAAEQFFGPGTRLTVL.

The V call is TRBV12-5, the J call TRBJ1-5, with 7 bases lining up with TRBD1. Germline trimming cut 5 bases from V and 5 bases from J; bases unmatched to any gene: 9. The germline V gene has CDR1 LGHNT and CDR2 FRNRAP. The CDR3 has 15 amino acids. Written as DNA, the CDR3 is TGTGCTAGTGGTCCCTCGGACAGGCCTTATCAGCCCCAGCATTTT. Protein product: CASGPSDRPYQPQHF.

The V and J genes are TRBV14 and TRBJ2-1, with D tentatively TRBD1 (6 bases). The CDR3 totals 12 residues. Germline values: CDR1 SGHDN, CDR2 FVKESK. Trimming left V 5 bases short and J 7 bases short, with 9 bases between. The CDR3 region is CASSRRGNEQFF. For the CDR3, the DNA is TGTGCCAGCAGCAGAAGGGGGAATGAGCAGTTCTTC.

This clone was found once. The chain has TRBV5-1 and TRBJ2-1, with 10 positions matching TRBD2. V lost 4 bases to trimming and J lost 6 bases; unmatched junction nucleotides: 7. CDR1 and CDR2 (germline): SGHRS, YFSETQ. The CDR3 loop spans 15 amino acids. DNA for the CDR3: TGCGCCAGCAGCGTGAGCGGGGGGGCCGCCAATGAGCAGTTCTTC. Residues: CASSVSGGAANEQFF. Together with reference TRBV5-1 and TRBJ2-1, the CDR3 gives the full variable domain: KAGVTQTPRYLIKTRGQQVTLSCSPISGHRSVSWYQQTPGQGLQFLFEYFSETQRNKGNFPGRFSGRQFSNSRSEMNVSTLELGDSALYLCASSVSGGAANEQFFGPGTRLTVL.

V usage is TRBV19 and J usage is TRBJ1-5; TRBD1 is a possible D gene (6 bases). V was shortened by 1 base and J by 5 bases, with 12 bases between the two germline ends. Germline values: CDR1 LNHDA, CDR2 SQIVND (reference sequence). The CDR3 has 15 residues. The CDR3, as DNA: TGTGCCAGTAGTATAGGGTCCAGGGGCCATCAGCCCCAGCATTTT. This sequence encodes CASSIGSRGHQPQHF.

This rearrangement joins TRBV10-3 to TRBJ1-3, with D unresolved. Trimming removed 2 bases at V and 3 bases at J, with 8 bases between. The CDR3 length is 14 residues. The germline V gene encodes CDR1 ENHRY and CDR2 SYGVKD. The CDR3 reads CAISERQVGNTIYF. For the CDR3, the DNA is TGTGCCATCAGTGAGAGGCAGGTTGGAAACACCATATATTTT.

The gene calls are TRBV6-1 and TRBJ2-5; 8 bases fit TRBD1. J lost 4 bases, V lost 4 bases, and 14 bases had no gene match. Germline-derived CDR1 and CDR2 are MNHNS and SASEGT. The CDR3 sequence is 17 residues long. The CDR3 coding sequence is TGTGCCAGCAGTGCGAAAGTGGGACAGGCCGCAAGAGAGACCCAGTACTTC. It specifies CASSAKVGQAARETQYF.

CDR3 in amino acids: CASSFLEKNTEAFF. The CDR3 coding sequence is TGTGCCAGCAGCTTCTTAGAGAAGAACACTGAAGCTTTCTTT. The chain has TRBV7-9 and TRBJ1-1, with D uncertain. The CDR3 length is 14 residues. CDR1 SEHNR and CDR2 FQNEAQ come from the germline V gene (reference sequence). Trimming stripped 3 bases from V and 1 base from J, with 9 bases between.

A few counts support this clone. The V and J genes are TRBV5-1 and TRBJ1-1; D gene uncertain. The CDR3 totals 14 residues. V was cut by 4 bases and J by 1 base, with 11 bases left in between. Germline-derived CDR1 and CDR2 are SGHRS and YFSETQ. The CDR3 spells CASSEQSGNTEAFF. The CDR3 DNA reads TGCGCCAGCAGCGAACAATCAGGGAACACTGAAGCTTTCTTT. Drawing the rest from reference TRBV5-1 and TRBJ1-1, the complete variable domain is KAGVTQTPRYLIKTRGQQVTLSCSPISGHRSVSWYQQTPGQGLQFLFEYFSETQRNKGNFPGRFSGRQFSNSRSEMNVSTLELGDSALYLCASSEQSGNTEAFFGQGTRLTVV.

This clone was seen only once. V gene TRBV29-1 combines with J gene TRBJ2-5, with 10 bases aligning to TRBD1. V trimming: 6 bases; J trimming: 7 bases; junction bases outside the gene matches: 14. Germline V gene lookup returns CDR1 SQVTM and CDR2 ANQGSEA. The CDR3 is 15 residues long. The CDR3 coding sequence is TGCAGCGTGGCCCCGACAGGGGGCGCGGGATGGACCCAGTACTTC. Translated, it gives CSVAPTGGAGWTQYF. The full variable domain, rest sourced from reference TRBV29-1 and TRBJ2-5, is SAVISQKPSRDICQRGTSLTIQCQVDSQVTMMFWYRQQPGQSLTLIATANQGSEATYESGFVIDKFPISRPNLTFSTLTVSNMSPEDSSIYLCSVAPTGGAGWTQYFGPGTRLLVL.